Below, 30 T cell receptor beta chains from the same sample are listed, as sequenced in a study of OX40 agonist ivuxolimab in advanced cancers. Here immunoSEQ multiplex PCR was the method, and the copy in TCRdb shows in-frame clones only, minus some. In the table there are about 64,000 clones, over 80% of which are singletons. The input for sequencing was CD4+ or CD8+ T cells sorted from blood, taken in a trial of the OX40 agonist ivuxolimab. The receptors derive from an adult with an advanced solid tumor such as melanoma, head and neck, liver or kidney cancer.

This rearrangement joins TRBV27 to TRBJ1-6; a weak D match, TRBD1 (6 bases). The CDR3 extends over 14 amino acids. Germline CDR1 is MNHEY and CDR2 is SMNVEV (reference sequence). V shed 2 bases and J shed 7 bases, with 9 bases lying between them. CDR3 sequence: CASSLLDRNSPLHF. The CDR3 DNA follows: TGTGCCAGCAGTTTACTGGACAGAAATTCACCCCTCCACTTT.

This clone was detected only once. This chain links TRBV19 with TRBJ2-7; 7 positions agree with TRBD2. J lost 5 bases, V lost 6 bases, and 13 bases had no gene match. The germline V gene encodes CDR1 LNHDA and CDR2 SQIVND (reference sequence). The CDR3 extends over 15 amino acids. DNA for the CDR3: TGTGCCAGTAGCCCCCTGGAAAGCGGGATCAACGAGCAGTACTTC. Translation gives CASSPLESGINEQYF.

The genes are TRBV5-1 and TRBJ2-7; 8 bases are shared with TRBD1. Trimming removed 0 bases from V and 6 bases from J; junction bases left unmatched: 5. The V gene's germline CDR1 is SGHRS and CDR2 YFSETQ. The CDR3 extends over 14 amino acids. CDR3: CASSLGQGFSEQYF. Here the CDR3 DNA reads TGCGCCAGCAGCTTGGGACAGGGGTTTTCCGAGCAGTACTTC.

This clone has more than one count but fewer than ten. CDR3 protein: CASSAGWGQPQHF. For the CDR3, the DNA is TGTGCCAGCAGCGCAGGGTGGGGTCAGCCCCAGCATTTT. The J gene is TRBJ1-5, the V gene TRBV7-9, with D perhaps matching TRBD1 (5 bases). Trimming cost V 5 bases and J 6 bases, with 11 bases left between them. CDR3 length: 13 amino acids. Germline CDR1 and CDR2: SEHNR and FQNEAQ (reference sequence). Based on the CDR3 plus reference TRBV7-9 and TRBJ1-5, the full variable domain is DTGVSQNPRHKITKRGQNVTFRCDPISEHNRLYWYRQTLGQGPEFLTYFQNEAQLEKSRLLSDRFSAERPKGSFSTLEIQRTEQGDSAMYLCASSAGWGQPQHFGDGTRLSIL.

V and J are TRBV25-1 and TRBJ1-5; no reliable D call. Germline V gene data show CDR1 as MGHDK and CDR2 as SYGVNS. Trimming stripped 3 bases from V and 5 bases from J, with 8 bases between. This CDR3 has 13 amino acids. CDR3 protein: CASSDPGDQPQHF. Here the CDR3 DNA reads TGTGCCAGCAGTGACCCCGGCGATCAGCCCCAGCATTTT.

The chain joins TRBV4-3 to TRBJ2-7; TRBD1 matches 7 bases. The length of the CDR3 is 14 residues. Germline V gives CDR1 LGHNA, CDR2 YSLEER. V was pared by 4 bases and J by 3 bases, with 6 bases of the junction left unmatched. The CDR3 sequence is CASSPRQGSYEQYF. The CDR3 DNA is TGCGCCAGCAGCCCACGACAGGGCAGCTACGAGCAGTACTTC.

The chain couples TRBV27 to TRBJ2-6, with no clear D. Germline assignment: CDR1 MNHEY and CDR2 SMNVEV (reference sequence). This CDR3 has 14 residues. V was clipped by 8 bases and J by 0 bases, with 8 bases between them. CDR3 residues: CASRANSGANVLTF. CDR3 DNA sequence: TGTGCCAGCCGGGCAAACTCTGGGGCCAACGTCCTGACTTTC.

The chain is built from TRBV6-1 and TRBJ1-5, with D tentatively TRBD1 (5 bases). Germline V gene sequence: CDR1 MNHNS, CDR2 SASEGT. Trimming removed 6 bases at V and 6 bases at J, with 9 bases between. This CDR3 spans 12 amino acids. The CDR3 DNA follows: TGTGCCAGCAGGGTGGGACTTCAGCCCCAGCATTTT. The encoded protein is CASRVGLQPQHF.

The gene calls are TRBV29-1 and TRBJ1-5; D not resolved. V shed 4 bases and J shed 6 bases, with 10 bases lying between them. Germline loops: CDR1 SQVTM, CDR2 ANQGSEA. The CDR3 runs 12 residues. The CDR3: CSVVAAGQPQHF. For the CDR3, the DNA is TGCAGCGTTGTGGCCGCGGGTCAGCCCCAGCATTTT.

The genes are TRBV27 and TRBJ2-5; 15 bases are a match to TRBD2. V trimming: 5 bases; J trimming: 6 bases; junction bases outside the gene matches: 13. CDR1 is MNHEY, CDR2 SMNVEV, per germline (reference sequence). The CDR3 extends over 18 amino acids. The CDR3 coding sequence is TGTGCCAGCAGTCCAAATCCGGGACTAGCGGGGGGTCTAAAGACCCAGTACTTC. Its protein product is CASSPNPGLAGGLKTQYF.

A single count supports this clone. The chain employs TRBV7-2 and TRBJ2-5; 7 nucleotides match TRBD1. The J call may be incorrect, as the DNA end agrees better with TRBJ2-7. CDR3 length equals 14 residues. CDR1 SGHTA and CDR2 FQGNSA come from the germline V gene. CDR3 DNA sequence: TGTGCCAGCAGCTCCCACGGGACAGCCTACGAGCAGTACTTC. It yields the protein CASSSHGTAYEQYF.

This clone was detected once. The chain combines TRBV6-1 with TRBJ2-6; weak D call: TRBD1 (5 bases). In germline, CDR1 is MNHNS, CDR2 SASEGT. Trimming removed 5 bases at V and 0 bases at J, with 8 bases between. CDR3 size: 15 residues. CDR3 amino acids: CASSSGYSGANVLTF. The CDR3 DNA reads as TGTGCCAGCAGTTCAGGGTACTCTGGGGCCAACGTCCTGACTTTC.

Turning to this clone: One end of the junction varies from germline; a read error may be responsible. The chain carries TRBV28 and TRBJ2-5; TRBD2 agrees at 9 bases. CDR1 MDHEN and CDR2 SYDVKM come from the germline V gene. CDR3 size: 11 residues. CDR3 protein: CASRLAGPLDF. CDR3 DNA sequence: TGTGCCAGCAGGCTAGCGGGGCCCTTGGACTTC. Full variable domain (rest looked up from reference TRBV28 and TRBJ2-5): DVKVTQSSRYLVKRTGEKVFLECVQDMDHENMFWYRQDPGLGLRLIYFSYDVKMKEKGDIPEGYSVSREKKERFSLILESASTNQTSMYLCASRLAGPLDFGPGTRLLVL.

This chain links TRBV4-1 with TRBJ1-2; no clear D gene. CDR3 size: 16 residues. Trimming left V 0 bases short and J 4 bases short, with 15 bases between. Germline CDR1 reads MGHRA; CDR2 reads YSYEKL. CDR3 DNA sequence: TGCGCCAGCAGCCAAGATAGGAACAGCCGAGTCTATGGCTACACCTTC. Amino acid sequence: CASSQDRNSRVYGYTF.

This clone was observed once. This chain connects TRBV29-1 to TRBJ2-5; 10 bases map to TRBD2. With V trimmed by 4 bases and J by 7 bases, 9 bases remained unmatched. Germline CDR1 is SQVTM and CDR2 is ANQGSEA. This CDR3 is 14 amino acids long. This CDR3 is CSVVSGRAQGTQYF. DNA for the CDR3: TGCAGCGTTGTCAGCGGGAGGGCCCAGGGGACCCAGTACTTC. Full variable domain (remainder filled in from reference TRBV29-1 and TRBJ2-5): SAVISQKPSRDICQRGTSLTIQCQVDSQVTMMFWYRQQPGQSLTLIATANQGSEATYESGFVIDKFPISRPNLTFSTLTVSNMSPEDSSIYLCSVVSGRAQGTQYFGPGTRLLVL.

This chain uses TRBV7-9 with TRBJ2-1; TRBD1 aligns across 8 bases. This CDR3 has 14 residues. Germline CDR1 reads SEHNR; CDR2 reads FQNEAQ (reference sequence). J was trimmed by 7 bases and V by 8 bases; bases with no gene match: 10. In nucleotides, the CDR3 is TGTGCCAGCGGAAAGGACAGGGTAACAAATGAGCAGTTCTTC. It yields the protein CASGKDRVTNEQFF.

This chain links TRBV7-2 with TRBJ2-5; possibly TRBD2 for D (6 bases). Between the trimmed V and J ends, which lost 7 bases and 4 bases, there was a span of 16 bases. Per germline, CDR1 SGHTA and CDR2 FQGNSA. This CDR3 contains 14 residues. The CDR3 sequence: CASIPTRGAETQYF. The CDR3 DNA follows: TGTGCCAGCATCCCGACTAGAGGGGCAGAGACCCAGTACTTC. The whole variable domain, remainder taken from reference TRBV7-2 and TRBJ2-5, is GAGVSQSPSNKVTEKGKDVELRCDPISGHTALYWYRQSLGQGLEFLIYFQGNSAPDKSGLPSDRFSAERTGGSVSTLTIQRTQQEDSAVYLCASIPTRGAETQYFGPGTRLLVL.

CDR3 region: CASSLGGGTETQYF. The CDR3 DNA reads TGTGCCAGCAGCTTGGGAGGGGGAACAGAGACCCAGTACTTC. The chain employs TRBV11-3 and TRBJ2-5, with D perhaps matching TRBD2 (7 bases). This CDR3 region has 14 residues. V dropped 3 bases and J dropped 4 bases, with 12 bases sitting between them. Germline lookup yields CDR1 SGHNT and CDR2 YENEEA.

The genes are TRBV4-3 and TRBJ2-2; TRBD2 aligns across 7 bases. Trimming at V came to 1 base and at J to 0 bases, leaving 8 bases not matched to a gene. Germline assignment: CDR1 LGHNA and CDR2 YSLEER. This CDR3 region has 18 residues. This CDR3 reads CASSQVASGRANTGELFF. CDR3 DNA sequence: TGCGCCAGCAGCCAAGTGGCTAGCGGTCGAGCGAACACCGGGGAGCTGTTTTTT.

The chain employs TRBV28 and TRBJ1-5; D uncertain. Deletions cut 7 bases from V and 3 bases from J, with 16 bases between. This CDR3 is 15 amino acids long. The germline gives CDR1 MDHEN, CDR2 SYDVKM. The CDR3 loop is CASTKGGGPNQPQHF. CDR3 DNA: TGTGCCAGCACCAAAGGAGGTGGGCCCAATCAGCCCCAGCATTTT. Full variable domain (missing parts from reference TRBV28 and TRBJ1-5): DVKVTQSSRYLVKRTGEKVFLECVQDMDHENMFWYRQDPGLGLRLIYFSYDVKMKEKGDIPEGYSVSREKKERFSLILESASTNQTSMYLCASTKGGGPNQPQHFGDGTRLSIL.

The rearrangement links TRBV4-1 to TRBJ2-3; possible D gene TRBD1, 6 bases. Trimming left V 1 base short and J 3 bases short, with 11 bases between. The germline V gene has CDR1 MGHRA and CDR2 YSYEKL. This CDR3 has 15 residues. The chain's CDR3 is CASSQAQGPTDTQYF. In DNA form, the CDR3 reads TGCGCCAGCAGCCAAGCCCAGGGGCCGACAGATACGCAGTATTTT.

The chain couples TRBV6-5 to TRBJ1-5; D is ambiguous. The germline CDR1 and CDR2 sequences are MNHEY and SVGAGI. V lost 3 bases and J lost 0, with 6 bases in between. This CDR3 comprises 14 residues. The CDR3 bases are TGTGCCAGCAGTTATGTTGGTAGCAATCAGCCCCAGCATTTT. Protein sequence: CASSYVGSNQPQHF.

V is TRBV30 and J is TRBJ2-7, with D unclear. CDR1 is GTSNPN, CDR2 SVGIG, per germline (reference sequence). The CDR3 has 13 amino acids. V lost 2 bases to trimming and J lost 2 bases, with 10 bases between them. CDR3 nucleotides: TGTGCCTGGAGTCGGTACGTAGCCTACGAGCAGTACTTC. This translates into CAWSRYVAYEQYF.

The J gene is TRBJ2-1, the V gene TRBV11-2, with 9 bases matching TRBD2. The CDR3 contains 15 residues. CDR1 and CDR2 from the germline V gene are SGHAT and FQNNGV. Losses at the gene ends were 5 bases for V and 4 bases for J; bases not matched to a gene: 6. CDR3 in amino acids: CASSLSGSQYNEQFF. The CDR3 coding sequence is TGTGCCAGCAGCCTTAGCGGGAGCCAATACAATGAGCAGTTCTTC.

The chain recombines TRBV2 with TRBJ1-2; 8 positions match TRBD1. After removal of 9 bases from V and 4 bases from J, the junction contained 7 bases not matched to a gene. The CDR3 is 13 residues long. The V gene's germline CDR1 is SNHLY and CDR2 FYNNEI. CDR3 loop: CARSQDRAYGYTF. DNA for the CDR3: TGTGCCAGAAGCCAGGACAGGGCCTATGGCTACACCTTC.

The chain employs TRBV5-1 and TRBJ2-5, with no clear D. With 3 bases removed from V and 2 bases from J, the gap between germline ends came to 14 bases. The V gene's germline CDR1 is SGHRS and CDR2 YFSETQ. This CDR3 is 15 amino acids long. The CDR3 DNA follows: TGCGCCAGCAGCTCACCGGACCGCCTTCAAGAGACCCAGTACTTC. This translates into CASSSPDRLQETQYF.

V usage is TRBV7-9 and J usage is TRBJ2-7; D tentatively fits TRBD1 or TRBD2 (7 bases each). Trimming cost V 5 bases and J 2 bases, with 16 bases left between them. The CDR3 covers 15 residues. Germline assignment: CDR1 SEHNR and CDR2 FQNEAQ (reference sequence). The CDR3 region has the DNA TGTGCCAGCAGCCCAGGGGGGAGGGCTCCCTACGAGCAGTACTTC. Its translation: CASSPGGRAPYEQYF.

For the CDR3, the DNA is TGTGCCAGCAGCTTGGCACAGAATCTAGCCAAAAACATTCAGTACTTC. The encoded protein is CASSLAQNLAKNIQYF. This chain links TRBV5-6 with TRBJ2-4; D gene ambiguous. The CDR3 extends over 16 amino acids. Germline V gives CDR1 SGHDT, CDR2 YYEEEE. Trimming removed 0 bases at V and 0 bases at J, with 10 bases between.

The V call is TRBV6-6, the J call TRBJ1-1; D call uncertain. V dropped 0 bases and J dropped 1 base, with 9 bases sitting between them. This CDR3 spans 15 amino acids. Germline V gene lookup returns CDR1 MNHNY and CDR2 SVGAGI (reference sequence). The CDR3 here is CASSYSMAGNTEAFF. CDR3 nucleotides: TGTGCCAGCAGTTACTCGATGGCAGGGAACACTGAAGCTTTCTTT.

The J gene is TRBJ2-2, the V gene TRBV4-1; no clear D gene. CDR1 MGHRA and CDR2 YSYEKL come from the germline V gene. This CDR3 comprises 15 residues. The germline V and J ends were trimmed by 0 bases and 5 bases, with 10 bases remaining between them. The CDR3 nucleotides are TGCGCCAGCAGCCAAGATTGGCGTAGTACCGGGGAGCTGTTTTTT. This translates into CASSQDWRSTGELFF.